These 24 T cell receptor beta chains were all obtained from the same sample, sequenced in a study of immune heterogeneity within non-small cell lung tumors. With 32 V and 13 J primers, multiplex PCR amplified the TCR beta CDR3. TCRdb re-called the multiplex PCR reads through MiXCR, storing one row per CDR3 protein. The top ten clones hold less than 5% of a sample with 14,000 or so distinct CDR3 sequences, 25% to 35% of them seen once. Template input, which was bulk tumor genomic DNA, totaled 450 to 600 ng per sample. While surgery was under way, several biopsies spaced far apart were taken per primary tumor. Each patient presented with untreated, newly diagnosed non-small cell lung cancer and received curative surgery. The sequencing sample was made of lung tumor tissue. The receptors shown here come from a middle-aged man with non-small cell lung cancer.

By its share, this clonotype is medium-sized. The CDR3 DNA is TGCAGCACAAGGACTAGCGGGAGGTATGAGCAGTTCTTC. Translating it yields CSTRTSGRYEQFF. The chain joins TRBV29-1 to TRBJ2-1; 14 bases are a match to TRBD2. This CDR3 has 13 amino acids. Looked up from germline, CDR1 is SQVTM and CDR2 is ANQGSEA. After removal of 8 bases from V and 8 bases from J, the junction contained 5 bases not matched to a gene.

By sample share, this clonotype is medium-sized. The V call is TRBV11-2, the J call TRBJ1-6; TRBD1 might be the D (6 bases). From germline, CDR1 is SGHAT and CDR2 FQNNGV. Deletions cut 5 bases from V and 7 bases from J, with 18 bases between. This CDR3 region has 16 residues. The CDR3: CASSVRLGGPNSPLHF. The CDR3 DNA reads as TGTGCCAGCAGCGTCCGACTGGGGGGCCCCAATTCACCCCTCCACTTT.

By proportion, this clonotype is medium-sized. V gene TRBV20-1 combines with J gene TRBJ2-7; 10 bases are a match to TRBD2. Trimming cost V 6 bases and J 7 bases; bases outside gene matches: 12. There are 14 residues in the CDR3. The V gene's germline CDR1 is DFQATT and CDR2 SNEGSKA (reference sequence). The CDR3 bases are TGCAGTGCCCCACCGGGACTAGCGTCTAATGAGCAGTACTTC. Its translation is CSAPPGLASNEQYF.

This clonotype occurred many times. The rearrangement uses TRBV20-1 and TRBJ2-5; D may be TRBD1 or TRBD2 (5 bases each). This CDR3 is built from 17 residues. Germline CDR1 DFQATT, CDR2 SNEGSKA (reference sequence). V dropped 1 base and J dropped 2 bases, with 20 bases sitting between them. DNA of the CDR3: TGCAGTGCTAGAGCCGTTCGTCGGGGCCGTAATCAAGAGACCCAGTACTTC. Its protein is CSARAVRRGRNQETQYF.

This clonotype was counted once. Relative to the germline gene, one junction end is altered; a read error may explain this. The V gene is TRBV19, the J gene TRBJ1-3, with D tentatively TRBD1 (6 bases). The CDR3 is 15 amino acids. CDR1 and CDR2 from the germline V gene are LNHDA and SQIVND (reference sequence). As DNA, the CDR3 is TGTGCCACTAGGGTCCCGTCCAGCAGGGGAAAAACCATATATTTT. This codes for CATRVPSSRGKTIYF. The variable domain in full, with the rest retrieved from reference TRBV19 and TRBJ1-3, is DGGITQSPKYLFRKEGQNVTLSCEQNLNHDAMYWYRQDPGQGLRLIYYSQIVNDFQKGDIAEGYSVSREKKESFPLTVTSAQKNPTAFYLCATRVPSSRGKTIYFGEGSWLTVV.

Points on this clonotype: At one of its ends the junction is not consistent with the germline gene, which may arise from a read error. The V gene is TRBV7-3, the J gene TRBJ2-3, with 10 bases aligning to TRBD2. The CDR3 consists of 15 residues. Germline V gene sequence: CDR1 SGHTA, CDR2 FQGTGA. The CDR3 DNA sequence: TGTGCCAGCAGCCCAGAGGGACTAGCGAGAGATAAGCAGTATTTT. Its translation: CASSPEGLARDKQYF.

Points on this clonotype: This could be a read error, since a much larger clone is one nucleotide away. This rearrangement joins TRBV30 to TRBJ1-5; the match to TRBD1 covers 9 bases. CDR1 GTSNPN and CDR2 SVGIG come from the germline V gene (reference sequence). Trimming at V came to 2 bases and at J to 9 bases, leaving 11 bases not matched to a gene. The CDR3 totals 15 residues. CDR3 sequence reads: CAWSPGQGSVRPQHF. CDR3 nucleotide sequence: TGTGCCTGGAGTCCCGGACAGGGGAGTGTTCGGCCCCAGCATTTT.

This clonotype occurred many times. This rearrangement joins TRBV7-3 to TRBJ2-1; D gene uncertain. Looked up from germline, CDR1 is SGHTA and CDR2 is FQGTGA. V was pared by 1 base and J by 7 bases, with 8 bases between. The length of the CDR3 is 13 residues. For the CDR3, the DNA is TGTGCCAGCAGCTTAAGTAGGGTTAATGAGCAGTTCTTC. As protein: CASSLSRVNEQFF. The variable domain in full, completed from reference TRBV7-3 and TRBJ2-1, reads GAGVSQTPSNKVTEKGKYVELRCDPISGHTALYWYRQSLGQGPEFLIYFQGTGAADDSGLPNDRFFAVRPEGSVSTLKIQRTERGDSAVYLCASSLSRVNEQFFGPGTRLTVL.

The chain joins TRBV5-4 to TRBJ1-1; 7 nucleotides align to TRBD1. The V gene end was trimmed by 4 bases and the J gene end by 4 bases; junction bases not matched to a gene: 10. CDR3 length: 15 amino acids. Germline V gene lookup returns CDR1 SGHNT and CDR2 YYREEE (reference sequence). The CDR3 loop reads CASSQDPGQSTEAFF. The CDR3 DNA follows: TGTGCCAGCAGCCAAGACCCGGGACAGAGCACTGAAGCTTTCTTT.

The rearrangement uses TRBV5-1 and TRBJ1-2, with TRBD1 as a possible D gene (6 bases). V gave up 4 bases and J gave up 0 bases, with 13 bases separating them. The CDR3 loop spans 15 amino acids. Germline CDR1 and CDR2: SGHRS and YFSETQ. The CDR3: CASSPGQPSNYGYTF. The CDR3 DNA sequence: TGCGCCAGCAGCCCTGGACAGCCTTCTAACTATGGCTACACCTTC. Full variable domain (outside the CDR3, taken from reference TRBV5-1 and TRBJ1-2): KAGVTQTPRYLIKTRGQQVTLSCSPISGHRSVSWYQQTPGQGLQFLFEYFSETQRNKGNFPGRFSGRQFSNSRSEMNVSTLELGDSALYLCASSPGQPSNYGYTFGSGTRLTVV.

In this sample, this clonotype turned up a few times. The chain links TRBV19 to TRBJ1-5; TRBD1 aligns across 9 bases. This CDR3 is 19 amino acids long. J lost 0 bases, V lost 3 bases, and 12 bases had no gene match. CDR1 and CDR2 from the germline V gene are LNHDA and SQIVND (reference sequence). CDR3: CASSISRQGGRDSNQPQHF. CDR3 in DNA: TGTGCCAGTAGTATCTCTCGACAGGGGGGAAGAGATAGCAATCAGCCCCAGCATTTT. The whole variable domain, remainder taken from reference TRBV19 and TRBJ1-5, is DGGITQSPKYLFRKEGQNVTLSCEQNLNHDAMYWYRQDPGQGLRLIYYSQIVNDFQKGDIAEGYSVSREKKESFPLTVTSAQKNPTAFYLCASSISRQGGRDSNQPQHFGDGTRLSIL.

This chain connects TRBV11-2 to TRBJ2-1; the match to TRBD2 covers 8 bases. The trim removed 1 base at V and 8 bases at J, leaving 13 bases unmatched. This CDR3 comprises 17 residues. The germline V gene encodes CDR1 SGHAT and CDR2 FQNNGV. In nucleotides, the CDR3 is TGTGCCAGCAGCTTAGGTACCCTCGGGACTAGGGGGTATGAGCAGTTCTTC. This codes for CASSLGTLGTRGYEQFF.

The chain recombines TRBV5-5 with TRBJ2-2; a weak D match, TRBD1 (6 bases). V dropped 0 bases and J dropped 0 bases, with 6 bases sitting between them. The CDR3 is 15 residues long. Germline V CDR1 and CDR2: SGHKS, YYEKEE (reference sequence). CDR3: CASSLDRANTGELFF. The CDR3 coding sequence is TGTGCCAGCAGCTTGGACAGGGCGAACACCGGGGAGCTGTTTTTT.

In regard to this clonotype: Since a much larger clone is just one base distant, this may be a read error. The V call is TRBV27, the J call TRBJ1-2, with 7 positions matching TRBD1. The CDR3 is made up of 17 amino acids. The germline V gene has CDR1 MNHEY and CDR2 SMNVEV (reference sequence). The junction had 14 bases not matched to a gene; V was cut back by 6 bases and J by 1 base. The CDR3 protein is CASRPRDSSNLNYGYTF. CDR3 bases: TGTGCCAGCAGACCTCGGGACAGCTCCAATCTTAACTATGGCTACACCTTC.

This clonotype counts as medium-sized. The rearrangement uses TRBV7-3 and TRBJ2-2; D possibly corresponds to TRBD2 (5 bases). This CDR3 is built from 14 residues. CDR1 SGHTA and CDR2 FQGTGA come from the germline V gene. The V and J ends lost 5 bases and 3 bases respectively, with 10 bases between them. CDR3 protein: CASSPDFYTGELFF. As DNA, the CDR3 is TGTGCCAGCAGCCCGGACTTTTACACCGGGGAGCTGTTTTTT. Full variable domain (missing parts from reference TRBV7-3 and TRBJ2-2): GAGVSQTPSNKVTEKGKYVELRCDPISGHTALYWYRQSLGQGPEFLIYFQGTGAADDSGLPNDRFFAVRPEGSVSTLKIQRTERGDSAVYLCASSPDFYTGELFFGEGSRLTVL.

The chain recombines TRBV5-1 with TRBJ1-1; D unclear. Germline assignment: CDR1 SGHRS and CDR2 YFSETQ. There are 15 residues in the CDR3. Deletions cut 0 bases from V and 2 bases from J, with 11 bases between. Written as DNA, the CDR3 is TGCGCCAGCAGCTTGGATAGGTGGGAAAACACTGAAGCTTTCTTT. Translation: CASSLDRWENTEAFF.

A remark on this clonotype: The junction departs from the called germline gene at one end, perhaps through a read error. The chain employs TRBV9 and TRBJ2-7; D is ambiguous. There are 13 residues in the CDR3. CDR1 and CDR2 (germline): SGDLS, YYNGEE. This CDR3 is CASSVGSSYEKYF. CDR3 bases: TGTGCCAGCAGCGTAGGGAGCTCCTACGAGAAGTACTTC.

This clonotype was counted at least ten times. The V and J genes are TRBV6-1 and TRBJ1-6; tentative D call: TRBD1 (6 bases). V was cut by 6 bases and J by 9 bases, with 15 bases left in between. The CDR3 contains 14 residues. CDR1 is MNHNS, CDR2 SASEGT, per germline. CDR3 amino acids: CASSLTTGRSPLHF. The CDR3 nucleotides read TGTGCCAGCAGCCTGACTACAGGGCGTTCACCCCTCCACTTT.

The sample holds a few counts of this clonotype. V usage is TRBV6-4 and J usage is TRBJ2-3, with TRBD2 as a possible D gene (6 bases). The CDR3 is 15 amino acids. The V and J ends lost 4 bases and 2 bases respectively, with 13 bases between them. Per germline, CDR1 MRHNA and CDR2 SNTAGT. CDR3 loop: CASSAAGRNTDTQYF. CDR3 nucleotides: TGTGCCAGCAGTGCCGCGGGACGGAACACAGATACGCAGTATTTT.

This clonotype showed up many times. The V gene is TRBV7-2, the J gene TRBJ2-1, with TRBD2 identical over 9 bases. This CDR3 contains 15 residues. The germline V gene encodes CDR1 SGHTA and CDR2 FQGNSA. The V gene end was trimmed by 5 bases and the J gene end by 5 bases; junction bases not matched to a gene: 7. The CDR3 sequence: CASSPVAGADNEQFF. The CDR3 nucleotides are TGTGCCAGCAGCCCAGTAGCGGGAGCGGACAATGAGCAGTTCTTC.

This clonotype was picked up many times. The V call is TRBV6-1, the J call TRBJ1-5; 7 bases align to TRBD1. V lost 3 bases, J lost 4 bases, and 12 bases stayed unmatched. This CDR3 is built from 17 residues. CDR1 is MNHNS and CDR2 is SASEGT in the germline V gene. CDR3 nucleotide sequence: TGTGCCAGCAGTGACGCCAAGGACTACAGGGGAAATCAGCCCCAGCATTTT. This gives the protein CASSDAKDYRGNQPQHF.

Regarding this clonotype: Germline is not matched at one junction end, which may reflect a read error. CDR3 loop: CTSSLDRVYEQYF. CDR3 nucleotide sequence: TGTACCAGCAGCTTGGACAGGGTCTACGAGCAGTACTTC. The V gene is TRBV5-4, the J gene TRBJ2-7; TRBD1 aligns across 8 bases. The CDR3 is made up of 13 amino acids. Germline assignment: CDR1 SGHNT and CDR2 YYREEE (reference sequence).

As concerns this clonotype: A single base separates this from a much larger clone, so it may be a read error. The CDR3, as DNA: TGTGCCAGCAGCCCCCCAGCCCTCTCCGAGCAGTACTTC. The encoded protein is CASSPPALSEQYF. V and J are TRBV2 and TRBJ2-7, with D unclear. Between the trimmed V and J ends, which lost 6 bases and 6 bases, there was a span of 15 bases. The CDR3 totals 13 residues. Germline V gives CDR1 SNHLY, CDR2 FYNNEI.

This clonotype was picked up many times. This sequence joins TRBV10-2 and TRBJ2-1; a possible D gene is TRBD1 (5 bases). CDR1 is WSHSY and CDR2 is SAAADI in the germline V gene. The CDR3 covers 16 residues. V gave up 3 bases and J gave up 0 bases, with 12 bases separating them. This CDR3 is CASSDRELSSYNEQFF. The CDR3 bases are TGCGCCAGCAGTGACAGGGAACTTAGCTCCTACAATGAGCAGTTCTTC.